Included here is one T cell receptor beta chain sequence, with context. Its target is not known. The data derive from a study of T cells in tumors after PD-1 blockade. About the research overall: Patients had no prior checkpoint blockade, systemic immunosuppressants, or anti-cancer therapy within 4 weeks. Some patients also took daily vismodegib 150 mg during anti-PD-1 treatment. Overall study results and limits: Blood contained approximately 43% of the tumor's TCR clonotypes.

TCRdb keeps only in-frame clones here, not all; method: immunoSEQ multiplex PCR. The sample includes tens of thousands of clones, approximately 74% of them seen just once. Tumor or blood genomic DNA was sequenced, with inputs of about 600 ng to 6,500 ng. The CDR3 is 15 residues long. With 2 bases removed from V and 4 bases from J, the gap between germline ends came to 14 bases. Germline V CDR1 and CDR2: MNHNS, SASEGT. The rearrangement joins TRBV6-1 to TRBJ1-2; possibly TRBD1 for D (6 bases). This receptor was identified in a human donor with basal cell carcinoma. Material: PBMCs, obtained after anti-PD-1 treatment. CDR3 in amino acids: CASSETTGPGYGYTF. Here the CDR3 DNA reads TGTGCCAGCAGTGAAACGACAGGCCCTGGCTATGGCTACACCTTC.